The rows below give T cell receptor beta chains drawn from one sample of a study of shared clonotypes between healthy human individuals. Measured with immunoSEQ multiplex PCR; TCRdb has only the in-frame clones, and not every one. This table holds around 750,000 clones, approximately 79% found once. The sequenced material came from memory CD4+ T cells sorted from blood. Every receptor here comes from a woman in her twenties or thirties in good health. Both conserved end residues are trimmed from each CDR3. Not every row has a clone size; where given, it reads once, few, many or a size class.

J gene,clone size,V gene,CDR3 protein
TRBJ2-1,NA,TRBV4-2,ASRQLGLADNEQF
TRBJ2-1,NA,TRBV9,ASTQTGTGYNEQF
TRBJ2-3,once,TRBV15,ATSRGTSGNTDTQY
TRBJ1-2,NA,TRBV21-1,ASSKVADSYYGYT
TRBJ2-7,NA,TRBV7-2,ASSLRAGGPLYEQY
TRBJ2-3,NA,TRBV6-1,ASSPGRESTNTQY
TRBJ2-1,many,TRBV25-1,ASTKGREGHSSYNEQF
TRBJ2-7,NA,TRBV11-2,ASSLAPKKGGWQY
TRBJ2-3,NA,TRBV18,ASSPRFLTSGSDDTQY
TRBJ2-7,NA,TRBV21-1,ASRVGAYEQY
TRBJ2-7,once,TRBV18,ASSANAPGQTYEQY
TRBJ1-1,many,TRBV5-1,ASSLGTAGEAF
TRBJ1-1,NA,TRBV28,ASIQSGQNTEAF
TRBJ1-3,NA,TRBV5-1,ASSLELGGRAGNTIY
TRBJ2-1,few,TRBV5-1,ASNGGTSYNEQF
TRBJ2-1,NA,TRBV7-2,ASSLNSVYNEQF
TRBJ1-2,NA,TRBV28,ASSLRIGGYT
TRBJ2-7,NA,TRBV28,ASSFRGGRSSYEQY
TRBJ2-5,NA,TRBV27,ASSRQGPQETQY
TRBJ2-7,NA,TRBV5-6,ASSKIGLHYEQY
TRBJ1-1,few,TRBV28,ASRITNTEAF
TRBJ1-5,once,TRBV6-5,ASSSQGSGFNQPQH
TRBJ2-7,once,TRBV29-1,SVLGLKPWDEQY
TRBJ2-7,few,TRBV2,ASRTSGTYEQY
TRBJ2-5,few,TRBV7-9,ASSLEHDRETQY
TRBJ2-3,NA,TRBV6-4,ASSPQPSSRRGKADTQY
TRBJ2-2,NA,TRBV19,ASSIRGMNTGELF
TRBJ1-5,NA,TRBV2,ASSGDIQGEPQH
TRBJ2-3,few,TRBV5-6,ASSLRTGHTDTQY
TRBJ2-4,NA,TRBV19,ASSTSPGYHQY
TRBJ2-3,NA,TRBV2,ASSPLTSGTDTQY
TRBJ2-1,NA,TRBV27,ASRSGSGRYKQF
TRBJ1-5,NA,TRBV5-1,ASSLDGTGGPQH
TRBJ2-7,NA,TRBV29-1,SVVRETPYEQY
TRBJ2-5,NA,TRBV5-4,ASSPWTGGTETQY
TRBJ1-5,NA,TRBV7-9,ASSPTGAINQPQH
TRBJ2-1,NA,TRBV11-2,ASSLALASDSYNEQF
TRBJ1-2,NA,TRBV5-5,ASSLTTGSGGYT
TRBJ1-1,NA,TRBV5-1,ASSSTLTGGTEAF
TRBJ2-1,NA,TRBV7-9,ASSPRRDNEQF
TRBJ2-7,NA,TRBV6-5,ASSPRQLNTYEQY
TRBJ1-5,NA,TRBV7-8,ASSLVFQPQH